What follows are 15 T cell receptor beta chains derived from one specimen sequenced in a study of regulatory T cells in long-lasting Graves disease. Arm-PCR of CDR3 regions and iRepertoire HTBI primers were used to build TCR beta libraries. TCRdb re-analysed the multiplex PCR reads in MiXCR, keeping a single row per CDR3 protein. The table lists approximately 290,000 distinct CDR3 sequences, around 23% of them singletons. Time point reported: persistent/refractory GD, antithyroid drugs over 5 years with positive TRAb. Extracted RNA from PBMCs served as the source of the TCR library. The sample in question was peripheral blood mononuclear cells (PBMCs), obtained when the disease was refractory, from a patient treated with antithyroid drugs. The origin of the receptors is a female donor with Graves disease.

This clonotype was observed many times. This chain joins TRBV20-1 and TRBJ1-4, with a tentative D call TRBD1 (5 bases). Germline CDR1 and CDR2: DFQATT and SNEGSKA (reference sequence). The ends were cut back, 6 bases at V and 8 bases at J, with 19 bases in the middle. CDR3 length equals 14 residues. The CDR3 protein is CSARGLGEIEKLFF. CDR3 nucleotide sequence: TGCAGTGCCCGCGGCCTGGGGGAAATCGAAAAACTGTTTTTT.

Many counts were recorded for this clonotype. The chain recombines TRBV7-2 with TRBJ2-5; TRBD2 is a possible D gene (5 bases). The CDR3 covers 13 residues. Trimming took 1 base from V and 5 from J, leaving 8 bases between them. Germline CDR1 reads SGHTA; CDR2 reads FQGNSA. The DNA of the CDR3 is TGTGCCAGCAGCTTAGTTGGGGAGGAGACCCAGTACTTC. Protein: CASSLVGEETQYF.

The genes are TRBV27 and TRBJ2-7; D remains ambiguous. With 3 bases removed from V and 3 bases from J, the gap between germline ends came to 12 bases. Germline CDR1 and CDR2: MNHEY and SMNVEV (reference sequence). There are 14 residues in the CDR3. This chain's CDR3 is CASSFLGLRYEQYF. CDR3 DNA sequence: TGTGCCAGCAGTTTCCTCGGATTGCGCTACGAGCAGTACTTC.

In its sample, this clonotype was seen a few times. CDR3 amino acids: CASKRTGGDTTYGYTF. CDR3 DNA: TGTGCCAGCAAAAGGACAGGGGGCGATACCACCTATGGCTACACCTTC. This chain uses TRBV7-2 with TRBJ1-2, with 11 bases lining up with TRBD1. This CDR3 region has 16 residues. CDR1 SGHTA and CDR2 FQGNSA come from the germline V gene. V shed 7 bases and J 4 bases; nucleotides not matched to a gene: 11.

Details on this clonotype: One end of the junction fails to match germline, which may point to a read error. The chain has TRBV7-2 and TRBJ2-7; maybe TRBD1 (7 bases). Germline V gene data show CDR1 as SGHTA and CDR2 as FQGNSA. CDR3 length: 15 amino acids. The DNA for the CDR3 is TGTGCCAGCAGCTTACTCGGAGGGGGCGCCTACGAGCGGTACTTC. This sequence encodes CASSLLGGGAYERYF.

This clonotype was picked up many times. This chain uses TRBV20-1 with TRBJ2-5, with D tentatively TRBD1 (6 bases). Trimming took off 3 bases at V and 0 bases at J, with 14 bases between the two ends. Germline CDR1 and CDR2: DFQATT and SNEGSKA (reference sequence). This CDR3 comprises 15 residues. CDR3 DNA: TGCAGTGCTAGCCCCGGGGCAGGGGACCAAGAGACCCAGTACTTC. Its protein product is CSASPGAGDQETQYF.

V usage is TRBV2 and J usage is TRBJ2-1, with 7 bases identical to TRBD1. The CDR3 sequence is 13 residues long. Germline V CDR1 and CDR2: SNHLY, FYNNEI. The ends lost 6 bases at V and 8 bases at J; junction bases unmatched: 7. CDR3 DNA sequence: TGTGCCAGCAGGGCCTGGACAGGCCATGAGCAGTTCTTC. This translates into CASRAWTGHEQFF.

This clonotype has at least ten counts. The DNA of the CDR3 is TGTGCCAGCAGCTTAGGGGGTTCAGAGACCCAGTACTTC. It translates to CASSLGGSETQYF. V is TRBV11-2 and J is TRBJ2-5; D is undetermined. Trimming stripped 1 base from V and 4 bases from J, with 7 bases between. The CDR3 is 13 amino acids. Germline lookup yields CDR1 SGHAT and CDR2 FQNNGV.

The rearrangement joins TRBV7-2 to TRBJ2-2; weak D call: TRBD2 (6 bases). The CDR3 runs 14 residues. Germline values: CDR1 SGHTA, CDR2 FQGNSA. Trimming took off 4 bases at V and 3 bases at J, with 9 bases between the two ends. Here the CDR3 DNA reads TGTGCCAGCAGCTGGGGGACTTACACCGGGGAGCTGTTTTTT. Translation gives CASSWGTYTGELFF.

V gene TRBV29-1 combines with J gene TRBJ1-6; D might be TRBD1 (5 bases). There are 14 residues in the CDR3. V dropped 3 bases and J dropped 7 bases, with 13 bases sitting between them. CDR1 and CDR2 from the germline V gene are SQVTM and ANQGSEA. In DNA form, the CDR3 reads TGCAGCGTTGACGCTGCGGGGGGGAATTCACCCCTCCACTTT. It encodes CSVDAAGGNSPLHF. Full variable domain (remainder filled in from reference TRBV29-1 and TRBJ1-6): SAVISQKPSRDICQRGTSLTIQCQVDSQVTMMFWYRQQPGQSLTLIATANQGSEATYESGFVIDKFPISRPNLTFSTLTVSNMSPEDSSIYLCSVDAAGGNSPLHFGNGTRLTVT.

This clonotype was seen many times. This sequence joins TRBV5-1 and TRBJ1-5; 10 nucleotides agree with TRBD1. The length of the CDR3 is 15 residues. Trimming took 4 bases from V and 7 from J; bases not matched to a gene: 8. CDR1 SGHRS and CDR2 YFSETQ come from the germline V gene. The DNA for the CDR3 is TGCGCCAGCAGCCCGTGGGGGACAGGGGACCAGCCCCAGCATTTT. It yields the protein CASSPWGTGDQPQHF.

The gene calls are TRBV10-2 and TRBJ2-5; possibly TRBD2 for D (5 bases). Per germline, CDR1 WSHSY and CDR2 SAAADI. The CDR3 contains 13 residues. Trimming took off 2 bases at V and 4 bases at J, with 8 bases between the two ends. This CDR3 is CASSEEDLETQYF. The CDR3 bases are TGCGCCAGCAGTGAGGAGGACTTAGAGACCCAGTACTTC.

This clonotype was seen many times. The rearrangement links TRBV28 to TRBJ2-5; TRBD2 aligns across 11 bases. With 6 bases clipped from V and 4 bases from J, the junction kept 4 bases outside the gene matches. CDR3 length: 14 residues. Germline V gene lookup returns CDR1 MDHEN and CDR2 SYDVKM. In DNA form, the CDR3 reads TGTGCCAGCAGACTAGCGGGAGTGGGAGAGACCCAGTACTTC. It codes for CASRLAGVGETQYF.

Ten or more counts support this clonotype. The gene calls are TRBV12-3 or TRBV12-4 and TRBJ1-5; unclear D gene. The CDR3 loop spans 13 amino acids. The V gene lost 5 bases and the J gene lost 4 bases, with 9 bases spanning the gap. DNA for the CDR3: TGTGCCAGCAGTGCTACGACTAATCAGCCCCAGCATTTT. Translating it yields CASSATTNQPQHF.

This chain links TRBV20-1 with TRBJ2-5, with 9 nucleotides matching TRBD2. CDR1 is DFQATT, CDR2 SNEGSKA, per germline (reference sequence). CDR3 length: 15 amino acids. V shed 1 base and J 2 bases; nucleotides not matched to a gene: 5. The DNA of the CDR3 is TGCAGTGCTAGAGGGCCGGGACTAGCACAAGAGACCCAGTACTTC. Translated, it gives CSARGPGLAQETQYF.